A selection of T cell receptor beta chains follows, all from one sample in a study of cytomegalovirus exposure and HLA in healthy donors. Generated by immunoSEQ multiplex PCR, the TCRdb table keeps only in-frame clones and is missing some. This repertoire shows around 94,000 clones, 84% found once; its top ten account for 2% to 2.5%. Specimen: PBMCs. These receptors originate from a man aged 18 to 30 in good health and CMV-seronegative. Each CDR3 is given with its conserved first and last residue. The D gene is left open where the match is weak. Clone size is not always given. Where it is, it says once, few, many or a class for expanded clones.

D	V	J	size	DNA	CDR3
-	TRBV30	TRBJ2-5	-	TGTGCCTGGAATAGGGGATCCCAAGAGACCCAGTACTTC	CAWNRGSQETQYF
-	TRBV19	TRBJ1-1	-	TGTGCCAGTAGTATCGGCGGGAACACTGAAGCTTTCTTT	CASSIGGNTEAFF
TRBD2	TRBV9	TRBJ2-7	-	TGTGCCAGCAGCCCCCTCGACGGGAGGGCCTACGAGCAGTACTTC	CASSPLDGRAYEQYF
-	TRBV5-5	TRBJ2-2	-	TGTGCCAGCAGCCCCTCCACCTCTAGACTAGTCTCCGCCGGGGAGCTGTTTTTT	CASSPSTSRLVSAGELFF
-	TRBV5-6	TRBJ1-5	-	TGTGCCAGCAGCGCTTCGACAGGACGTCAGCCCCAGCATTTT	CASSASTGRQPQHF
-	TRBV7-8	TRBJ1-1	once	TGTGCCAGCAGCTTAGGTACGGTGAACACTGAAGCTTTCTTT	CASSLGTVNTEAFF
TRBD2	TRBV30	TRBJ2-1	-	TGTGCCTGGAGGACCCGCGGGGGGGCGGGAGTTGCAAATGAGCAGTTCTTC	CAWRTRGGAGVANEQFF
TRBD2	TRBV2	TRBJ2-5	-	TGTGCCAGCAGTCTGAGCGGGAGGAGTAAAGAGACCCAGTACTTC	CASSLSGRSKETQYF
TRBD1	TRBV7-9	TRBJ2-1	-	TGTGCCAGCAGTTATTTCGGGACAGGCCCCTCCCGGGAGCAGTTCTTC	CASSYFGTGPSREQFF
-	TRBV5-1	TRBJ2-7	-	TGCGCCAGCGGTCCCCAGAGGGACAATGGCTACGAGCAGTACTTC	CASGPQRDNGYEQYF
-	TRBV10-1	TRBJ2-7	-	TGCGCCAGCAGTGAGTCTTTAGGCAGCGTAACCTACGAGCAGTACTTC	CASSESLGSVTYEQYF
TRBD2	TRBV2	TRBJ2-1	-	TGTGCGAGCGGGAGAGGCGGTGAGCAGTTCTTC	CASGRGGEQFF
-	TRBV6-6	TRBJ2-6	few	TGTGCCAGCAGTTACGAGGGGGCTGGGGCCAACGTCCTGACTTTC	CASSYEGAGANVLTF
-	TRBV29-1	TRBJ1-1	-	TGCAGCGTTGGCATCGGGGGGGGCCCCACGACTGAAGCTTTCTTT	CSVGIGGGPTTEAFF
TRBD1	TRBV5-1	TRBJ2-2	-	TGCGCCAGCAGCCGTGGACAGGCCAACACCGGGGAGCTGTTTTTT	CASSRGQANTGELFF
-	TRBV27	TRBJ1-4	-	TGTGCCAGCAGTTTCTCTCGGTCTAATGAAAAACTGTTTTTT	CASSFSRSNEKLFF
-	TRBV7-3	TRBJ1-1	-	TGTGCCAGCAGCATCTCGGGGGTTTTGAACACTGAAGCTTTCTTT	CASSISGVLNTEAFF
-	TRBV19	TRBJ2-3	-	TGTGCCAGTAGACCCAGGGGACGGGCCAGCACAGATACGCAGTATTTT	CASRPRGRASTDTQYF
-	TRBV27	TRBJ1-4	-	TGTGCCAGCAGTTTAACCTCTCGTGGGGGGGAAAAACTGTTTTTT	CASSLTSRGGEKLFF
TRBD2	TRBV5-1	TRBJ2-3	-	TGCGCCAGCAGCTCGAATAGCGGGACTACAGATACGCAGTATTTT	CASSSNSGTTDTQYF
TRBD1	TRBV5-1	TRBJ2-1	-	TGCGCCAGCAGCCCGGGACAGGGGACAAATGAGCAGTTCTTC	CASSPGQGTNEQFF
TRBD1	TRBV7-7	TRBJ2-1	-	TGTGCTAGCAGCATAGACAGGGCTTCGGATGAGCAGTTCTTC	CASSIDRASDEQFF
-	TRBV2	TRBJ2-3	-	TGTGCCAGCATCGGAGGGCCCAGGGGGGATACGCAGTATTTT	CASIGGPRGDTQYF
-	TRBV18	TRBJ1-2	-	TGTGCCAGCTCACCACGACTACAGACGCCCGACTATGGCTACACCTTC	CASSPRLQTPDYGYTF
-	TRBV9	TRBJ2-2	-	TGTGCCAGCAGCGAGGGGTGGGTAACGGACACCGGGGAGCTGTTTTTT	CASSEGWVTDTGELFF
-	TRBV5-1	TRBJ2-2	few	TGCGCCAGCAGCTTGGTCACTACGAACACCGGGGAGCTGTTTTTT	CASSLVTTNTGELFF
-	TRBV19	TRBJ2-3	-	TGTGCCAGTAGTCCAAGTCCATCCTCGGCAGATACGCAGTATTTT	CASSPSPSSADTQYF
-	TRBV2	TRBJ1-2	once	TGTGCCAGCAAAAACTCCCGGGCCGGAGGGTATGGCTACACCTTC	CASKNSRAGGYGYTF
TRBD1	TRBV7-2	TRBJ1-3	-	TGTGCCAGCAGCTTATGGGGACAGGGGAGCTCTGGAAACACCATATATTTT	CASSLWGQGSSGNTIYF
-	TRBV19	TRBJ2-7	-	TGTGCCAGTAGTGCAATCGCAGGGGTCGGATCCTACGAGCAGTACTTC	CASSAIAGVGSYEQYF
-	TRBV7-9	TRBJ2-1	-	TGTGCCAGCAGCCAAGAAGAGCGGATCTCCTACAATGAGCAGTTCTTC	CASSQEERISYNEQFF
TRBD1	TRBV27	TRBJ1-5	-	TGTGCCAGCAGACTTGGGACAGGGGCCAATCAGCCCCAGCATTTT	CASRLGTGANQPQHF
TRBD1	TRBV11-2	TRBJ1-4	once	TGTGCCAGCAGCTTAGTTGGGACAGGACGCCGGAGGGATGAAAAACTGTTTTTT	CASSLVGTGRRRDEKLFF
TRBD2	TRBV11-2	TRBJ2-1	-	TGTGCCAGCACCGGCGGGGGACCATACAATGAGCAGTTCTTC	CASTGGGPYNEQFF
-	TRBV5-1	TRBJ1-4	-	TGCGCCAGCAGCTTGGGTTCTCTTGCAACTAATGAAAAACTGTTTTTT	CASSLGSLATNEKLFF
-	TRBV2	TRBJ1-3	-	TGTGCCAGCAGTGTATCACGGTTCAGGGGCCCTATGAGCTCTGGAAACACCATATATTTT	CASSVSRFRGPMSSGNTIYF
-	TRBV27	TRBJ1-5	-	TGTGCCAGCAGTGGCGCAGGGAGGAACAATCAGCCCCAGCATTTT	CASSGAGRNNQPQHF
TRBD2	TRBV19	TRBJ2-1	-	TGTGCCAGTAGTATAGTACTAGCGCCAAACAATGAGCAGTTCTTC	CASSIVLAPNNEQFF
TRBD1	TRBV28	TRBJ2-7	-	TGTGCCAGCAGTTCGACAGGGGGGGCCTACGAGCAGTACTTC	CASSSTGGAYEQYF
TRBD1	TRBV9	TRBJ2-5	-	TGTGCCAGCAGCGAACGGACAGGGGTGCGGGAGACCCAGTACTTC	CASSERTGVRETQYF
-	TRBV4-3	TRBJ2-4	once	TGCGCCGCCCAGGACCGTACCAACCCGGGACTAGCCAAAAACATTCAGTACTTC	CAAQDRTNPGLAKNIQYF
TRBD1	TRBV6-5	TRBJ1-2	-	TGTGCCAGCAGTTTAACCGGTTCAGGGGGCATGACCTTC	CASSLTGSGGMTF